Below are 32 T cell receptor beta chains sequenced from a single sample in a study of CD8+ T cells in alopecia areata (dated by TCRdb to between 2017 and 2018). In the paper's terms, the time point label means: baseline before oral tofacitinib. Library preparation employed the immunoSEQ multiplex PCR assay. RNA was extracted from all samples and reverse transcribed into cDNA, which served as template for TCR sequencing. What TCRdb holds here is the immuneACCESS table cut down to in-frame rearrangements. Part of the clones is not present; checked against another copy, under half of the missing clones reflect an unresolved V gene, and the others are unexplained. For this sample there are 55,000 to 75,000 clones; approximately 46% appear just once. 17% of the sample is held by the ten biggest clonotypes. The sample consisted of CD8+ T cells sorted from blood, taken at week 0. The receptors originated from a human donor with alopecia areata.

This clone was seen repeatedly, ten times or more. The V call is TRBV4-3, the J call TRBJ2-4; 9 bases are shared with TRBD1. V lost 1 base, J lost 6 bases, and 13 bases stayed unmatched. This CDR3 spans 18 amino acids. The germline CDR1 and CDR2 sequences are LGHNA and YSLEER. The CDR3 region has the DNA TGCGCCAGCAGCCAAGGCGGAAGGACAGGGGCAGTCAGAAACATTCAGTACTTC. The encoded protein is CASSQGGRTGAVRNIQYF.

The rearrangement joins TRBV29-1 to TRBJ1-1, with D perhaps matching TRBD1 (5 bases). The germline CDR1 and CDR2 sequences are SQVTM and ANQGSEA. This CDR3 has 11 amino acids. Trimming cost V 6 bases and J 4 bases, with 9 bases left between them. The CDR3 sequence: CSVEQGTEAFF. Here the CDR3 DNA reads TGCAGCGTAGAGCAGGGCACTGAAGCTTTCTTT.

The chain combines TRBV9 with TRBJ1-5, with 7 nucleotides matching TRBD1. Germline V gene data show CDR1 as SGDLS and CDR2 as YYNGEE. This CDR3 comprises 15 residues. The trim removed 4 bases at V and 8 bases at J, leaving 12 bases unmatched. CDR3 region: CASSTGDSHFEPQHF. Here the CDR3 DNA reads TGTGCCAGCAGCACCGGGGACAGCCATTTTGAGCCCCAGCATTTT.

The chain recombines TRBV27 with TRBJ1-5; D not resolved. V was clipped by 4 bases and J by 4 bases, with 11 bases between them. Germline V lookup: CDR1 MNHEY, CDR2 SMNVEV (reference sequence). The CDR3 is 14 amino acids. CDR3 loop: CASSSDTGNQPQHF. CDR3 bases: TGTGCCAGCAGTTCCGATACGGGGAATCAGCCCCAGCATTTT.

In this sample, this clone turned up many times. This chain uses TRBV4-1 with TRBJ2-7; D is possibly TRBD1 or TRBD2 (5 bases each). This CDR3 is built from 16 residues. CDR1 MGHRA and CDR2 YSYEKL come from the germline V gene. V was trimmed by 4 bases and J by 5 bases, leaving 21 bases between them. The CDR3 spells CASSLGGGARGDEQYF. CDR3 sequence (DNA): TGCGCCAGCAGCCTCGGCGGTGGGGCGAGGGGTGACGAGCAGTACTTC.

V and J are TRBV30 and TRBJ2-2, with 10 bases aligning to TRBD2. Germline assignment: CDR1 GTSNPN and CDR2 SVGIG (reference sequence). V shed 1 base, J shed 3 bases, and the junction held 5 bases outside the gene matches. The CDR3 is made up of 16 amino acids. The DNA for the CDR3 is TGTGCCTGGAGTGCTCTAGCGGGAGCTTACACCGGGGAGCTGTTTTTT. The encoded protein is CAWSALAGAYTGELFF.

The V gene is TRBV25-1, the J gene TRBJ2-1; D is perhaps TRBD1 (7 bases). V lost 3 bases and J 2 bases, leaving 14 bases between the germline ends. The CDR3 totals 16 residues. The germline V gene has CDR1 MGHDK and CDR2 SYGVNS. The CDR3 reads CASSDSGGGAYNEQFF. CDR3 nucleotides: TGTGCCAGCAGTGATAGCGGAGGGGGCGCCTACAATGAGCAGTTCTTC.

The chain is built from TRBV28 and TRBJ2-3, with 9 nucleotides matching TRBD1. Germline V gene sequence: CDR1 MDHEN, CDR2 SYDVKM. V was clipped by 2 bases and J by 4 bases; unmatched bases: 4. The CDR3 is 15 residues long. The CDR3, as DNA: TGTGCCAGCAGTTTAGAGGACAGGGGAGCAGATACGCAGTATTTT. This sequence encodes CASSLEDRGADTQYF.

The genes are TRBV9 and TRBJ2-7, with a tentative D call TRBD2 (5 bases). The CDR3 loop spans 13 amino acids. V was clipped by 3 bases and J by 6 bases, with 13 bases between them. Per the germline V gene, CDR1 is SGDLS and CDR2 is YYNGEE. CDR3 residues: CASSGRGSGEQYF. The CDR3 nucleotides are TGTGCCAGCAGCGGACGGGGATCGGGCGAGCAGTACTTC. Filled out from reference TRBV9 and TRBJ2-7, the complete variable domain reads DSGVTQTPKHLITATGQRVTLRCSPRSGDLSVYWYQQSLDQGLQFLIQYYNGEERAKGNILERFSAQQFPDLHSELNLSSLELGDSALYFCASSGRGSGEQYFGPGTRLTVT.

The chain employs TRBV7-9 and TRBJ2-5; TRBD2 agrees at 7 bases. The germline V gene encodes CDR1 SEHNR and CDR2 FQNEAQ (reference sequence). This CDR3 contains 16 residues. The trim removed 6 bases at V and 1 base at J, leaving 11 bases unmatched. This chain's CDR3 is CASSGEILARQETQYF. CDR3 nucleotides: TGTGCCAGCAGTGGTGAGATACTAGCGCGCCAAGAGACCCAGTACTTC.

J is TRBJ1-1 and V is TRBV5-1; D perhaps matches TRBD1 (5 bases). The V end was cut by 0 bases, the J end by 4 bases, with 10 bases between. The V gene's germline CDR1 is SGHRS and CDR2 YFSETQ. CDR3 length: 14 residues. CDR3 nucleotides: TGCGCCAGCAGCTTGGCCTGGGGGAGCACTGAAGCTTTCTTT. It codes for CASSLAWGSTEAFF.

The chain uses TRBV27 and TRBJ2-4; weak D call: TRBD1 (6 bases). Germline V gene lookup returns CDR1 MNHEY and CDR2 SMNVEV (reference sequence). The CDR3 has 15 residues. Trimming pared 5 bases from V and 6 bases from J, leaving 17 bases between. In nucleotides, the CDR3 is TGTGCCAGCAGTCCTACCCGGACAGTCAGAAACATTCAGTACTTC. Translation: CASSPTRTVRNIQYF.

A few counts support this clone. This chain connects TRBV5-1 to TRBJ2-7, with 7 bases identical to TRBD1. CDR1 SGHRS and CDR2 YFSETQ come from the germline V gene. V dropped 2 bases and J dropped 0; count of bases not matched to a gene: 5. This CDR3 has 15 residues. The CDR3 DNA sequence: TGCGCCAGCAGCTTATGGACAGGTGCCTCCTACGAGCAGTACTTC. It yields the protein CASSLWTGASYEQYF. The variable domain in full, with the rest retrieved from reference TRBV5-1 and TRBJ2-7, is KAGVTQTPRYLIKTRGQQVTLSCSPISGHRSVSWYQQTPGQGLQFLFEYFSETQRNKGNFPGRFSGRQFSNSRSEMNVSTLELGDSALYLCASSLWTGASYEQYFGPGTRLTVT.

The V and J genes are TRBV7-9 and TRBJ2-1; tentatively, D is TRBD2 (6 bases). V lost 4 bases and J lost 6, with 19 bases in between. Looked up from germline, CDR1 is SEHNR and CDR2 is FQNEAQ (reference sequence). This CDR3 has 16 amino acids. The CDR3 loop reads CASSSPAGRPINEQFF. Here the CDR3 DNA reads TGTGCCAGCAGCTCCCCGGCCGGGAGACCAATCAATGAGCAGTTCTTC.

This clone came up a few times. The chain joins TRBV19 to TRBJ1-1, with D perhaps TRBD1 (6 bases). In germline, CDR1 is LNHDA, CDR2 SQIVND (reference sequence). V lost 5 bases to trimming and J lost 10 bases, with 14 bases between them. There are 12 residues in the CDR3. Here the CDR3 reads CASSGLPGAAFF. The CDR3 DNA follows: TGTGCCAGTAGTGGTCTACCAGGGGCAGCTTTCTTT.

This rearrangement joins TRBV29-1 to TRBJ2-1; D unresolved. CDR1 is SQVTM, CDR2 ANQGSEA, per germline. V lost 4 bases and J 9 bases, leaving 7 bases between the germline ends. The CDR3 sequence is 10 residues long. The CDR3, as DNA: TGCAGCGTTGTCGTCAGTGAGCAGTTCTTC. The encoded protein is CSVVVSEQFF.

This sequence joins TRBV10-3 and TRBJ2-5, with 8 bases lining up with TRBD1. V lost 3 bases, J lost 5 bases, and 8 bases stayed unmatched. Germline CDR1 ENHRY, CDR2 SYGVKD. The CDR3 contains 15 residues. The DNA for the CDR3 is TGTGCCATCAGTGAACCGGGACAGGTAACTGAGACCCAGTACTTC. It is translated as CAISEPGQVTETQYF.

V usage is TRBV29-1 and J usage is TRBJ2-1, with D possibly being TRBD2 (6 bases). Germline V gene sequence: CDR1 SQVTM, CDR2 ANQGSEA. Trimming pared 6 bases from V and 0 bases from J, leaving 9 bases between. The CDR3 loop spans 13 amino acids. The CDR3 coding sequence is TGCAGCGTGGACGGGAGCTCCTACAATGAGCAGTTCTTC. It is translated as CSVDGSSYNEQFF.

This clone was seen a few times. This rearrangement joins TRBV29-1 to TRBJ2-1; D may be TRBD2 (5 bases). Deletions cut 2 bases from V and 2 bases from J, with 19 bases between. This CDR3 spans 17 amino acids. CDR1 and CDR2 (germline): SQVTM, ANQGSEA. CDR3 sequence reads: CSVEHRTRDGPYNEQFF. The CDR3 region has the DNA TGCAGCGTTGAACATCGCACTAGGGATGGACCCTACAATGAGCAGTTCTTC.

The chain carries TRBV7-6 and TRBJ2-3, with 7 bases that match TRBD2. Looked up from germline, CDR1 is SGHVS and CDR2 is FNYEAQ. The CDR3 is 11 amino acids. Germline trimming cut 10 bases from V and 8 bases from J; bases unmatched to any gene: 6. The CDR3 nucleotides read TGTGCCACTGAAACGGGGGGTACGCAGTATTTT. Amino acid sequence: CATETGGTQYF.

The CDR3 protein is CSVGREQFF. In nucleotides, the CDR3 is TGCAGCGTTGGCAGGGAGCAGTTCTTC. The chain links TRBV29-1 to TRBJ2-1; unclear D gene. Germline lookup yields CDR1 SQVTM and CDR2 ANQGSEA. The CDR3 spans 9 residues. Trimming removed 4 bases at V and 10 bases at J, with 5 bases between.

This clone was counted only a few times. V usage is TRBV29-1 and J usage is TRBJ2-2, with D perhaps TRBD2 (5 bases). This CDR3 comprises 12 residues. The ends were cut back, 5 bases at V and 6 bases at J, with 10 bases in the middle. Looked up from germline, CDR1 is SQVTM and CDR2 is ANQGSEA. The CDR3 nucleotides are TGCAGCGTTTGGACTGGGGCCGGGGAGCTGTTTTTT. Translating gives CSVWTGAGELFF.

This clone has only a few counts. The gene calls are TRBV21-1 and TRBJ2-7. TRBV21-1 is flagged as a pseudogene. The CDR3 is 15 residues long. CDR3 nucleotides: TGTGCCAGCAGCAAAGGGACCTCGAGCCCCAACGAGCAGTACTTC. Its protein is CASSKGTSSPNEQYF.

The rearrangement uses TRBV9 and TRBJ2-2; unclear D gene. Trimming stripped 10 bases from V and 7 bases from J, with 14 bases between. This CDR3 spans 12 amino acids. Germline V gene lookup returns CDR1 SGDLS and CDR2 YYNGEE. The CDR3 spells CAGVAENGELFF. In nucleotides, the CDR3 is TGTGCCGGGGTCGCCGAGAACGGGGAGCTGTTTTTT.

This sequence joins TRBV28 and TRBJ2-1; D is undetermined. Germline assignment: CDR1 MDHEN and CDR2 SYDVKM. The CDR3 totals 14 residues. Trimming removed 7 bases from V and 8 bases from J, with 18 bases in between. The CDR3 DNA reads TGTGCCAGCAACGGCGGTTGGACCGGCGATGAGCAGTTCTTC. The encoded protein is CASNGGWTGDEQFF. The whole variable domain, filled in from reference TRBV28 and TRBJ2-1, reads DVKVTQSSRYLVKRTGEKVFLECVQDMDHENMFWYRQDPGLGLRLIYFSYDVKMKEKGDIPEGYSVSREKKERFSLILESASTNQTSMYLCASNGGWTGDEQFFGPGTRLTVL.

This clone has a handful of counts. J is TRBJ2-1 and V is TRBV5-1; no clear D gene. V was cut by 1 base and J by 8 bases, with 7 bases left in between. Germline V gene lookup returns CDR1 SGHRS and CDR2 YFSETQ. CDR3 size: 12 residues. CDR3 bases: TGCGCCAGCAGCTTGTATGGGGATGAGCAGTTCTTC. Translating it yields CASSLYGDEQFF.

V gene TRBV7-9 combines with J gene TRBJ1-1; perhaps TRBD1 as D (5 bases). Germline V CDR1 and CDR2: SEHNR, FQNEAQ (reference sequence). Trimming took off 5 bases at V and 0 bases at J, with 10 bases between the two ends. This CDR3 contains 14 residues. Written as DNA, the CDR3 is TGTGCCAGCAGCCCGACAGATCTGAACACTGAAGCTTTCTTT. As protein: CASSPTDLNTEAFF. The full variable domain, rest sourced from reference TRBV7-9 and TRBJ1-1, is DTGVSQNPRHKITKRGQNVTFRCDPISEHNRLYWYRQTLGQGPEFLTYFQNEAQLEKSRLLSDRFSAERPKGSFSTLEIQRTEQGDSAMYLCASSPTDLNTEAFFGQGTRLTVV.

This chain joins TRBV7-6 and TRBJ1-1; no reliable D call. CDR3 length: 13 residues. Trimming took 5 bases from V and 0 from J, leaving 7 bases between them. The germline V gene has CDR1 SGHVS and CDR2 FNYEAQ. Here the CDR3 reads CASSHTMNTEAFF. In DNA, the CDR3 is TGTGCCAGCAGCCATACCATGAACACTGAAGCTTTCTTT.

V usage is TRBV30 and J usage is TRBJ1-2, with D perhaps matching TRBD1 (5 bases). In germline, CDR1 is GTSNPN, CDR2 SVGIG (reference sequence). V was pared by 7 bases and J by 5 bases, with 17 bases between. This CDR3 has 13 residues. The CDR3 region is CASMDTTQYGYTF. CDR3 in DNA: TGTGCCTCGATGGACACTACCCAGTATGGCTACACCTTC.

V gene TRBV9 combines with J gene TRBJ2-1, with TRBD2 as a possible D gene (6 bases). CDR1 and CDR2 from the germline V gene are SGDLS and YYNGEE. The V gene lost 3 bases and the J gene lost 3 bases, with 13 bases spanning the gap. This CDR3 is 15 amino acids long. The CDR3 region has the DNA TGTGCCAGCAGCGGCGGGACGGCCGGCTACAATGAGCAGTTCTTC. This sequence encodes CASSGGTAGYNEQFF.

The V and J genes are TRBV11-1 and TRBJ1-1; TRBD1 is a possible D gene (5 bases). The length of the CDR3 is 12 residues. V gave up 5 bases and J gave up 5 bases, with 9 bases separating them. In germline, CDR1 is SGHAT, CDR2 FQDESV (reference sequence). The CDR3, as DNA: TGTGCCAGCAGCCTAGGGGAGACTGAAGCTTTCTTT. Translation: CASSLGETEAFF.

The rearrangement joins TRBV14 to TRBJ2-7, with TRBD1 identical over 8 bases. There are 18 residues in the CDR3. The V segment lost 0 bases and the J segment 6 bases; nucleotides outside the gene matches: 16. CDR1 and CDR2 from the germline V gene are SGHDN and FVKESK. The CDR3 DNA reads TGTGCCAGCAGCCAAGATTTCCCAGAGAGGACAGGGACGCGCGAGCAGTACTTC. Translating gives CASSQDFPERTGTREQYF.